What follows describes a single TCR beta chain. What it binds is unknown. The study pulled out CD4+ and CD8+ cells with positive magnetic bead selection and then checked their purity by flow cytometry. This sample is part of a study of somatic mutations in cytotoxic T cells in rheumatoid arthritis. The wider study: Selected T-cell populations stained with V beta antibodies were isolated by flow sorting to nearly 100% purity; these included V beta1+ cells subjected to TCRB sequencing.

Study findings and constraints: The study found no significant difference in CD8+ T-cell clonality between rheumatoid arthritis patients and age-matched healthy controls.

V dropped 4 bases and J dropped 0 bases, with 13 bases sitting between them. Germline CDR1 SGHKS, CDR2 YYEKEE (reference sequence). This CDR3 comprises 15 residues. Repertoires were generated with immunoSEQ multiplex PCR, while TCRdb's copy carries only in-frame clones and drops some. The sample lists approximately 19,000 clones, approximately 75% occurring once. The clonotype originates from an adult with rheumatoid arthritis. This sequence joins TRBV5-5 and TRBJ1-2; D unresolved. The sequenced sample was CD8+ T cells sorted from blood. In DNA form, the CDR3 reads TGTGCCAGCAGCCGAGCCAGAGGTCCTAACTATGGCTACACCTTC. As protein: CASSRARGPNYGYTF.